This T cell receptor (beta chain) was recovered during a study of Graves' ophthalmopathy and Graves' hyperthyroidism. This clonotype has more than one count but fewer than ten. Amplification from RNA transcripts yielded the TCR beta CDR3 regions. RT-PCR with HTBI primers came first, then second-round multiplex PCR. Each CDR3 protein is one row after TCRdb ran MiXCR on the multiplex PCR reads. The sample carries 600,000 to 950,000 distinct CDR3 sequences, roughly 40% recorded once. Fresh peripheral blood (roughly 9.7 ml) yielded the PBMCs. V was trimmed by 3 bases and J by 1 base, leaving 7 bases between them. Germline V gene sequence: CDR1 LGHNA, CDR2 YSLEER. The CDR3 covers 14 residues.

The sequence came from an adult man with Graves' ophthalmopathy. The J gene is TRBJ1-5, the V gene TRBV4-3, with D unclear. Sequenced: peripheral blood. The CDR3 sequence is CASSQTTSNQPQHF. Written as DNA, the CDR3 is TGCGCCAGCAGCCAGACCACGAGCAATCAGCCCCAGCATTTT.